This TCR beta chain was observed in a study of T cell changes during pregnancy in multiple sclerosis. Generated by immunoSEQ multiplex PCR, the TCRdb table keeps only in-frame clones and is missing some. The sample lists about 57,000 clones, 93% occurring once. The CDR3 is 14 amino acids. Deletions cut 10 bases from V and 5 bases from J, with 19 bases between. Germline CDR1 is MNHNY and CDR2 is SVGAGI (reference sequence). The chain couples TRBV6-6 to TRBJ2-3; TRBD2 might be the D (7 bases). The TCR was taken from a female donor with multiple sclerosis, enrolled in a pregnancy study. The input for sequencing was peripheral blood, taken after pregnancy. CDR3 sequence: CATTTGRAQDTQYF. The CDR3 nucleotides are TGTGCCACTACCACAGGGAGGGCACAAGATACGCAGTATTTT.